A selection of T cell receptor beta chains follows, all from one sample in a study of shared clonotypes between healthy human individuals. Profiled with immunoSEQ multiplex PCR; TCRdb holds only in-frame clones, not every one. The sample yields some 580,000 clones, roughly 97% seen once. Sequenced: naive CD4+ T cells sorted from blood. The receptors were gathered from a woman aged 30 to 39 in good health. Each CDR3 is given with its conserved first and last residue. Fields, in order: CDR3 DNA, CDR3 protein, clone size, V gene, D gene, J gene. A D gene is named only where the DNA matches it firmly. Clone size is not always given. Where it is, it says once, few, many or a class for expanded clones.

TGTGCCAGCTCACGCTTCGGGGACTACGAGCAGTACTTC	CASSRFGDYEQYF	NA	TRBV18	NA	TRBJ2-7
TGTGCCAGCAGGCAAGAAACCGGGACACTCTATGGCTACACCTTC	CASRQETGTLYGYTF	once	TRBV7-9	NA	TRBJ1-2
TGTGCCAGCAGCATAGACAGCGCGAACACCGGGGAGCTGTTTTTT	CASSIDSANTGELFF	NA	TRBV2	NA	TRBJ2-2
TGTGCCAGCAGCTTGACAGGGGTTAACTATGGCTACACCTTC	CASSLTGVNYGYTF	NA	TRBV7-9	TRBD1	TRBJ1-2
TGTGCCAGCAGTGACATACAGAGCTCCTACAATGAGCAGTTCTTC	CASSDIQSSYNEQFF	NA	TRBV25-1	NA	TRBJ2-1
TGTGCCAGCTCACCAGAGGGACTGAACTATGGCTACACCTTC	CASSPEGLNYGYTF	NA	TRBV18	NA	TRBJ1-2
TGTGCCACCAGCAGAGATGTACCGACAGCCCTTCAGCCCCAGCATTTT	CATSRDVPTALQPQHF	NA	TRBV15	NA	TRBJ1-5
TGTGCCAGCAGCTTGCCGTCAGGGGCGCGTGGCTACACCTTC	CASSLPSGARGYTF	NA	TRBV5-6	NA	TRBJ1-2
TGTGCCAGCAGTGAAGAGTCCTTGGGGCGGTATCTCCATGAGCAGTTCTTC	CASSEESLGRYLHEQFF	NA	TRBV6-1	NA	TRBJ2-1
TGTGCCAGCAGTTCCCCGGGGGGGCAAGAGACCCAGTACTTC	CASSSPGGQETQYF	NA	TRBV28	TRBD2	TRBJ2-5
TGTGCCTGGAGTGTCGCGTATAGCTCCTACGAGCAGTACTTC	CAWSVAYSSYEQYF	NA	TRBV30	NA	TRBJ2-7
TGTGCCAGCTCACCACGTAGCAGGGACGAGCAGTACTTC	CASSPRSRDEQYF	NA	TRBV18	NA	TRBJ2-7
TGTGCCAGCAGCGTCCCTCGGGGGCGGGAGGTCCACGAGCAGTACTTC	CASSVPRGREVHEQYF	NA	TRBV9	TRBD2	TRBJ2-7
TGCGCCAGCAGCAGAGGACAGGGCTACGAGCAGTACTTC	CASSRGQGYEQYF	NA	TRBV5-1	TRBD1	TRBJ2-7
TGTGCCAGCTCACCACCGCGGTCTAGCCGGAGCTCCTACGAGCAGTACTTC	CASSPPRSSRSSYEQYF	once	TRBV18	NA	TRBJ2-7
TGTGCCAGCAGCTTAGGGGGCGGGAGCTCCTACAATGAGCAGTTCTTC	CASSLGGGSSYNEQFF	once	TRBV11-2	TRBD2	TRBJ2-1
TGTGCCAGCACCCAGGTGGCGGGAGTGGCAGATACGCAGTATTTT	CASTQVAGVADTQYF	NA	TRBV5-5	TRBD2	TRBJ2-3
TGTGCCAGTAGTGCCCCCCGGACAGGGTTGACTGAAGCTTTCTTT	CASSAPRTGLTEAFF	NA	TRBV19	TRBD1	TRBJ1-1
TGTGCCAGCAGCTTCTGGCGGGTACCTGGGAATGAGCAGTTCTTC	CASSFWRVPGNEQFF	NA	TRBV7-8	NA	TRBJ2-1
TGTGCCAGCTCACCGGGACTAGCGGAGCAAGAGACCCAGTACTTC	CASSPGLAEQETQYF	NA	TRBV18	TRBD2	TRBJ2-5
TGTGCCAGCAGTTTAGGGTTCCCGGGGGGATTGGGTGATGAGCAGTTCTTC	CASSLGFPGGLGDEQFF	NA	TRBV28	TRBD2	TRBJ2-1
TGTGCCAGCAGTTTGGGCGCGGGGGAGACCCAGTACTTC	CASSLGAGETQYF	NA	TRBV28	NA	TRBJ2-5
TGCGCCAGCAAGTCCACCGGGGAGCTGTTTTTT	CASKSTGELFF	NA	TRBV10-2	NA	TRBJ2-2
TGCGCCAGCAGCCAAACCTTTGATGGCCCCTATTTT	CASSQTFDGPYF	NA	TRBV4-1	NA	TRBJ2-3
TGTGCCAGCAGCTCCCCGGACAGGGAGTTTACTAATGAAAAACTGTTTTTT	CASSSPDREFTNEKLFF	NA	TRBV7-9	TRBD1	TRBJ1-4
TGTGCCAGCAGTGCGCGACAGAGCCAAGAGACCCAGTACTTC	CASSARQSQETQYF	once	TRBV2	NA	TRBJ2-5
TGTGCCAGCAGCTTGGAAGGGGCGGGAGGTAACCAAGAGACCCAGTACTTC	CASSLEGAGGNQETQYF	NA	TRBV7-6	TRBD2	TRBJ2-5
TGTGCTAGTGGTTTGCGACTAGCGGGAGATGAGCAGTTCTTC	CASGLRLAGDEQFF	NA	TRBV12-5	TRBD2	TRBJ2-1
TGCAGCGTTGACGGCAGACTCATGAACACTGAAGCTTTCTTT	CSVDGRLMNTEAFF	NA	TRBV29-1	NA	TRBJ1-1
TGTGCCAGCAGCTTCTGGCGGGGATACTACGAGCAGTACTTC	CASSFWRGYYEQYF	NA	TRBV11-3	NA	TRBJ2-7
TGCGCCAGCAGCCAAGATCAGGCTAGCGGGGACTGGAATGAGCAGTTCTTC	CASSQDQASGDWNEQFF	NA	TRBV4-1	TRBD2	TRBJ2-1
TGTGCCAGCAGTTACTTTGTTGACAGTGTTAAAGAAGCTTTCTTT	CASSYFVDSVKEAFF	NA	TRBV6-7	NA	TRBJ1-1
TGTGCCAGCAAGGGACGATCTGTGGGGGTTTCGTACTTC	CASKGRSVGVSYF	once	TRBV7-9	NA	TRBJ2-7
TGTGCCAGCAGTGAATCAGTAGCTTTCTTT	CASSESVAFF	NA	TRBV2	NA	TRBJ1-1
TGCAGCGCCGCTGGGGGACAGACTAATGAAAAACTGTTTTTT	CSAAGGQTNEKLFF	NA	TRBV29-1	TRBD1	TRBJ1-4
TGTGCCAGCAGTTTCTTAGCGGACCGATACAATGAGCAGTTCTTC	CASSFLADRYNEQFF	NA	TRBV27	NA	TRBJ2-1
TGCAGCGTCCGGGGACAGTTCTACGAGCAGTACTTC	CSVRGQFYEQYF	NA	TRBV29-1	TRBD1	TRBJ2-7
TGTGCCAGCAGCAAGCTAGCGGGAGTGACAGATACGCAGTATTTT	CASSKLAGVTDTQYF	NA	TRBV2	TRBD2	TRBJ2-3
TGTGCCAGCAGCGCCAGCGGACCGAAACTCTACAATGAGCAGTTCTTC	CASSASGPKLYNEQFF	NA	TRBV2	NA	TRBJ2-1
TGTGCCAGCATGGCTAGCAGGAATGAGCAGTTCTTC	CASMASRNEQFF	NA	TRBV28	NA	TRBJ2-1
TGTGCCAGCAGCTTTGGGACTAATTCCTACGAGCAGTACTTC	CASSFGTNSYEQYF	NA	TRBV5-4	TRBD2	TRBJ2-7
TGTGCCAGCAGCGGAAGTTGGGACAAGCCCCATTTT	CASSGSWDKPHF	NA	TRBV9	NA	TRBJ2-3
TGTGCCAGCAGCTCCCGGAAGGACACCGGGGAGCTGTTTTTT	CASSSRKDTGELFF	NA	TRBV6-6	NA	TRBJ2-2
TGTGCCAGCGGCCAGCGGGAATCAGATACGCAGTATTTT	CASGQRESDTQYF	NA	TRBV6-1	TRBD2	TRBJ2-3
TGCGCCAGCAGCTTGCCTAGCAATGAGCAGTTCTTC	CASSLPSNEQFF	NA	TRBV5-1	NA	TRBJ2-1
TGTGCCAGCAGTCCTATCCTTGGGGCCCAGTACTTC	CASSPILGAQYF	NA	TRBV5-8	NA	TRBJ2-5
TGTGCCAGCAATTGGGGGGTCGACTACAATGAGCAGTTCTTC	CASNWGVDYNEQFF	NA	TRBV28	NA	TRBJ2-1
TGCGCCAGCAGCTTCGGACAAATCACCGGGGAGCTGTTTTTT	CASSFGQITGELFF	once	TRBV5-1	NA	TRBJ2-2
TGTGCCAGTAGTAAAACAGGGGGAGGAGAGCCCCAGCATTTT	CASSKTGGGEPQHF	NA	TRBV19	TRBD1	TRBJ1-5
TGTGCCAGCTGCCCCCTGGGACAGCATAATCAGCCCCAGCATTTT	CASCPLGQHNQPQHF	NA	TRBV28	TRBD1	TRBJ1-5
TGTGCCAGCAGCTTAGACGTAACTGGGGCCAACGTCCTGACTTTC	CASSLDVTGANVLTF	NA	TRBV7-9	NA	TRBJ2-6
TGCAGCGTGGGGGCGACAGGGAACACTGAAGCTTTCTTT	CSVGATGNTEAFF	NA	TRBV29-1	NA	TRBJ1-1
TGTGCCAGCAGCCAAGATCTAGCGGGAAGGGCGACCGGGGAGCTGTTTTTT	CASSQDLAGRATGELFF	NA	TRBV4-2	TRBD2	TRBJ2-2
TGTGCCAGCAGTCCGCCGGGCGAGCAGTACTTC	CASSPPGEQYF	NA	TRBV28	NA	TRBJ2-7
TGTGCCAGCAGCGTAGATTTGGGACAGGGGGCGTGGGGCTCCTACAATGAGCAGTTCTTC	CASSVDLGQGAWGSYNEQFF	NA	TRBV9	TRBD1	TRBJ2-1